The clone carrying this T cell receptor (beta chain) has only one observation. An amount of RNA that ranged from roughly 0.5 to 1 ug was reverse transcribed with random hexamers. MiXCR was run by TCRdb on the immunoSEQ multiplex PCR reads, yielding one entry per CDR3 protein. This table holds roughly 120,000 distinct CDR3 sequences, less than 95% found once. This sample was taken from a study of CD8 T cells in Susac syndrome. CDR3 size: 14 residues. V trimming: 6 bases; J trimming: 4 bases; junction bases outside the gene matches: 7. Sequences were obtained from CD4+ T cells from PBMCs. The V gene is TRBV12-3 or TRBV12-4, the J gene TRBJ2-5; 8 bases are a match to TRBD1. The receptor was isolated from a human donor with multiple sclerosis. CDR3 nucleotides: TGTGCCAGCAGGCCCGGACAGGGTGGAGAGACCCAGTACTTC. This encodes CASRPGQGGETQYF.